This T cell receptor beta chain was documented in a study of CD8 T cells in Susac syndrome. V lost 5 bases and J lost 4, with 24 bases in between. Germline loops: CDR1 MDHEN, CDR2 SYDVKM. This CDR3 spans 17 amino acids. RNA, at roughly 0.45 to 1 ug, was reverse transcribed with random hexamers. It was immunoSEQ multiplex PCR that amplified TCR beta CDR3 across 54 Vbeta and 13 Jbeta. TCRdb recomputed calls from the immunoSEQ multiplex PCR reads with MiXCR, one row per CDR3 protein. The sample has 250,000 to 300,000 distinct CDR3 sequences, 65% to 90% seen once; the top ten hold around 0.22%. Negative isolation yielded CD4+ and CD8+ T cells, and FACS enriched TEMRA cells.

The material sequenced was CD8+ T cells from PBMCs. This chain joins TRBV28 and TRBJ2-7, with D perhaps being TRBD1 or TRBD2 (5 bases each). The receptor was isolated from a human donor with multiple sclerosis. The CDR3 is CASSGGGRTYPAYEQYF. CDR3 coding DNA: TGTGCCAGCAGTGGGGGTGGGCGTACCTACCCCGCGTACGAGCAGTACTTC.